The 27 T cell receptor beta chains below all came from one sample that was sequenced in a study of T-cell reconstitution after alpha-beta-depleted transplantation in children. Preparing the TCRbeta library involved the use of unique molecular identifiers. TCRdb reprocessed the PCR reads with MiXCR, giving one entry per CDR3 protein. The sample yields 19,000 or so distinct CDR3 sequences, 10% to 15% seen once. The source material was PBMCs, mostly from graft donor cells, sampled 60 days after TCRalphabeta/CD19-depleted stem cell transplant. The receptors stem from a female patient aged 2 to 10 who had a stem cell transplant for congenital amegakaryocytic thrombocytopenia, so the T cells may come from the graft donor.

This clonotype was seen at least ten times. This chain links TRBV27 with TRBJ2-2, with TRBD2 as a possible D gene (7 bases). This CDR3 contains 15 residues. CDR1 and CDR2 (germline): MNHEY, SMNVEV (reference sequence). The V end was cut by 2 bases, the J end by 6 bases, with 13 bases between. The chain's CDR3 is CASSLLRGGAGELFF. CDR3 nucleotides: TGTGCCAGCAGTTTACTTAGAGGGGGGGCCGGGGAGCTGTTTTTT.

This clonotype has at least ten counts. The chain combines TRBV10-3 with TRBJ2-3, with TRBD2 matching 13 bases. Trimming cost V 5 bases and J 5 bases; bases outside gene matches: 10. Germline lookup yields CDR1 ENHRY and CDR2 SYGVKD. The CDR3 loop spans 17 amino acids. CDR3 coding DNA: TGTGCCATCAGTTCACCAACTAGCGGGAGGGCCGAAGATACGCAGTATTTT. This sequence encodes CAISSPTSGRAEDTQYF.

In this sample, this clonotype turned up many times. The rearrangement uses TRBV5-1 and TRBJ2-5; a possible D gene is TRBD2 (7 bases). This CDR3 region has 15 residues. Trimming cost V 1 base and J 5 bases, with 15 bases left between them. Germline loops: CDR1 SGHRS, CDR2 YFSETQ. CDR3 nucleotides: TGCGCCAGCAGCTTGAACGGGGGGCGCGCGGAGACCCAGTACTTC. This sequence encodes CASSLNGGRAETQYF.

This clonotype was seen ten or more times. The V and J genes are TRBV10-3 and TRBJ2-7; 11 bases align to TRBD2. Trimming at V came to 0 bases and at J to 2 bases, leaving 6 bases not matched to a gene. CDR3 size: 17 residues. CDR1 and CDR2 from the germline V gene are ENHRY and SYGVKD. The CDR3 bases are TGTGCCATCAGTGAGTCGATAGCGGGAGGGTCCCCCTACGAGCAGTACTTC. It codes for CAISESIAGGSPYEQYF.

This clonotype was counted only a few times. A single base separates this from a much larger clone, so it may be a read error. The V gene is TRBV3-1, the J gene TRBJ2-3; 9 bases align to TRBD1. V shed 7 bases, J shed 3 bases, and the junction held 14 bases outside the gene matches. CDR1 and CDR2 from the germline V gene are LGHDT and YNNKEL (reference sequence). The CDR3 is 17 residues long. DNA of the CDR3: TGTGCCAGCACCCAGGAACCGGACAGGGGCATGACAGATACGCAGTATTTT. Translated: CASTQEPDRGMTDTQYF.

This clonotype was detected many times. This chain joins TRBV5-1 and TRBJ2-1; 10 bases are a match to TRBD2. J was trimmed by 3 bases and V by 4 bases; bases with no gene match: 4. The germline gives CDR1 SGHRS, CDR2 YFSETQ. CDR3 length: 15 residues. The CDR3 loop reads CASSTGTSVYNEQFF. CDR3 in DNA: TGCGCCAGCAGCACCGGGACTAGCGTCTACAATGAGCAGTTCTTC.

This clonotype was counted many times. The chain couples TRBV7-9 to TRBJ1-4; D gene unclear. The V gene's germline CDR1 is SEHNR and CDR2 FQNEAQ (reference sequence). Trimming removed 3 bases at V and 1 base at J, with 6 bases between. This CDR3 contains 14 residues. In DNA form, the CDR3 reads TGTGCCAGCAGCTTTTCGGGAACTAATGAAAAACTGTTTTTT. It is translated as CASSFSGTNEKLFF.

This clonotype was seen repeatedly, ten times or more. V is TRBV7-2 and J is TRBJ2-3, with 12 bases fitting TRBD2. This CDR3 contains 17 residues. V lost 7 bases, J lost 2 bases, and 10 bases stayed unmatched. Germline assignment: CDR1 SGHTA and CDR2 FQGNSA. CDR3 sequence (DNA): TGTGCCAGCACCATCCCCGGACTAGCGGGAACCACAGATACGCAGTATTTT. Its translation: CASTIPGLAGTTDTQYF.

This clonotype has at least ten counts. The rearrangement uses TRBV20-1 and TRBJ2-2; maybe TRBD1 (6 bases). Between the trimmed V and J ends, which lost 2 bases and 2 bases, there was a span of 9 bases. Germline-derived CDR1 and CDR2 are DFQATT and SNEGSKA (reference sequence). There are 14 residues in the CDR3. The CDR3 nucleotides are TGCAGTGCTAGACCGGGACAAAACACCGGGGAGCTGTTTTTT. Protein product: CSARPGQNTGELFF.

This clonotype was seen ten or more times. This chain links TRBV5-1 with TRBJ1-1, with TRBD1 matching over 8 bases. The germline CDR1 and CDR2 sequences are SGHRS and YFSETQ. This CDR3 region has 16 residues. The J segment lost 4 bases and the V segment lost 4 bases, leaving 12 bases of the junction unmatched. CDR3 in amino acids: CASSRIQGAQGTEAFF. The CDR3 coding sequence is TGCGCCAGCAGCCGGATCCAGGGGGCGCAGGGCACTGAAGCTTTCTTT.

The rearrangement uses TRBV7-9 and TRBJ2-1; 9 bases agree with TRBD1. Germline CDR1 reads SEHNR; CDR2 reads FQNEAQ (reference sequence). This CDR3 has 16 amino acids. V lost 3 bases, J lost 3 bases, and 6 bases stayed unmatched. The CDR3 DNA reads TGTGCCAGCAGCTTCCCTTGGACAGGGGACTACAATGAGCAGTTCTTC. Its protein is CASSFPWTGDYNEQFF.

CDR3 sequence (DNA): TGCAGTGCTAGCGGGAGGTACTCCTACAATGAGCAGTTCTTC. Protein product: CSASGRYSYNEQFF. This rearrangement joins TRBV20-1 to TRBJ2-1, with 7 bases matching TRBD2. The junction had 2 bases not matched to a gene; V was cut back by 3 bases and J by 0 bases. CDR1 and CDR2 from the germline V gene are DFQATT and SNEGSKA (reference sequence). The CDR3 extends over 14 amino acids.

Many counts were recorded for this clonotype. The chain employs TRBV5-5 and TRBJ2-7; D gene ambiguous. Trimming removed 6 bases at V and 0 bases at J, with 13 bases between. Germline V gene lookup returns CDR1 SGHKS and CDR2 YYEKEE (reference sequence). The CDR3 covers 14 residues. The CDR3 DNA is TGTGCCAGCACCACCGGGTTTTTCTCCTACGAGCAGTACTTC. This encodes CASTTGFFSYEQYF.

The CDR3 DNA sequence: TGCAGCGCCGGACTAGCGAGTGAGCAGTTCTTC. Its protein is CSAGLASEQFF. This chain connects TRBV29-1 to TRBJ2-1, with 9 positions matching TRBD2. The V and J ends lost 7 bases and 9 bases, in that order; junction bases with no gene match: 4. Germline V lookup: CDR1 SQVTM, CDR2 ANQGSEA. This CDR3 has 11 residues.

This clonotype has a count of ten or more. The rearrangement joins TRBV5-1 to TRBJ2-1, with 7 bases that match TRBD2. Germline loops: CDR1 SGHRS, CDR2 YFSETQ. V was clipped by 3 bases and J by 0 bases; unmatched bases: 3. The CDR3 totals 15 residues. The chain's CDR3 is CASSSGLNSYNEQFF. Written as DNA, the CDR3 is TGCGCCAGCAGCTCGGGACTAAACTCCTACAATGAGCAGTTCTTC.

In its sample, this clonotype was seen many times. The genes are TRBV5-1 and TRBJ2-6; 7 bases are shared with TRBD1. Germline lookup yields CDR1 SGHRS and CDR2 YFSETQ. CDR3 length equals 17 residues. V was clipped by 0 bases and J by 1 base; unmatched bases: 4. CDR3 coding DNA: TGCGCCAGCAGCTTGGAAGGGGGCTCTTCTGGGGCCAACGTCCTGACTTTC. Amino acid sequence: CASSLEGGSSGANVLTF.

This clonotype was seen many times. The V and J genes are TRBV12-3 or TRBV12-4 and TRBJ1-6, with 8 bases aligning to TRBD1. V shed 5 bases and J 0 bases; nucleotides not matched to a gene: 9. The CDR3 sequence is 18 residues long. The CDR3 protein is CASSAEWDRSSYNSPLHF. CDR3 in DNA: TGTGCCAGCAGTGCGGAATGGGACAGGAGCTCCTATAATTCACCCCTCCACTTT.

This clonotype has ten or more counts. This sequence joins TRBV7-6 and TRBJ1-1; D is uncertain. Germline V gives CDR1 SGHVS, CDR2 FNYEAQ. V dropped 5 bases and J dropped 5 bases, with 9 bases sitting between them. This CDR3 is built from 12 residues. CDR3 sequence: CASSDGLTEAFF. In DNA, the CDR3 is TGTGCCAGCAGCGACGGACTGACTGAAGCTTTCTTT. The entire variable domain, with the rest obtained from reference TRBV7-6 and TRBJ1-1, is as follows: GAGVSQSPRYKVTKRGQDVALRCDPISGHVSLYWYRQALGQGPEFLTYFNYEAQQDKSGLPNDRFSAERPEGSISTLTIQRTEQRDSAMYRCASSDGLTEAFFGQGTRLTVV.

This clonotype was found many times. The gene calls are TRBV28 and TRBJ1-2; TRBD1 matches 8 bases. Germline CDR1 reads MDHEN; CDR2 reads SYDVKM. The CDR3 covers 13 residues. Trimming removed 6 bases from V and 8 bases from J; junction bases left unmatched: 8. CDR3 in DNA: TGTGCCAGCAGCCAGGACAGGGCGGGGGGCTACACCTTC. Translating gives CASSQDRAGGYTF.

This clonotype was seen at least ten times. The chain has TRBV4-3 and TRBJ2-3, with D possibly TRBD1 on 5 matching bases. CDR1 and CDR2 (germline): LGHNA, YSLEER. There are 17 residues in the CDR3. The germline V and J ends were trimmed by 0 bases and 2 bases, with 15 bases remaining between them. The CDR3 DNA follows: TGCGCCAGCAGCCAAGACTACCTAGGGGAAAACACAGATACGCAGTATTTT. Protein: CASSQDYLGENTDTQYF.

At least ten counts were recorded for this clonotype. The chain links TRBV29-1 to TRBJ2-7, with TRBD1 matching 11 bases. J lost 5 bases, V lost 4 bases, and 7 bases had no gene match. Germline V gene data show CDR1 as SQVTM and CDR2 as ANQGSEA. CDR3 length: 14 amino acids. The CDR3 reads CSVASGTGGNEQYF. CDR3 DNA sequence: TGCAGCGTTGCCTCCGGGACAGGGGGAAACGAGCAGTACTTC.

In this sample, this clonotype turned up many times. The CDR3 loop reads CASTFAWTRTYNEQFF. CDR3 bases: TGTGCCAGCACTTTCGCCTGGACCCGTACCTACAATGAGCAGTTCTTC. The chain recombines TRBV12-3 or TRBV12-4 with TRBJ2-1; D uncertain. The length of the CDR3 is 16 residues. V lost 7 bases, J lost 2 bases, and 18 bases lay in between.

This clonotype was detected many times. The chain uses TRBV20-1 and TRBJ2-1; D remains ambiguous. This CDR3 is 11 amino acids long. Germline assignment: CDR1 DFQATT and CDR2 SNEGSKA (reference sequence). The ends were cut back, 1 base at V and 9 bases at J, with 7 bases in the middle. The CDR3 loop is CSARGDGEQFF. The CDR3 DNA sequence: TGCAGTGCTAGAGGGGATGGTGAGCAGTTCTTC.

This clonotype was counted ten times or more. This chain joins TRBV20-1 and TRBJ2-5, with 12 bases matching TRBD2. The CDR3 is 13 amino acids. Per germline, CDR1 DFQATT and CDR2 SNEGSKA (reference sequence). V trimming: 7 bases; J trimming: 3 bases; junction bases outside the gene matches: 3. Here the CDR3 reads CSGGLAGKETQYF. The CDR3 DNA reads TGCAGTGGTGGACTAGCGGGAAAAGAGACCCAGTACTTC.

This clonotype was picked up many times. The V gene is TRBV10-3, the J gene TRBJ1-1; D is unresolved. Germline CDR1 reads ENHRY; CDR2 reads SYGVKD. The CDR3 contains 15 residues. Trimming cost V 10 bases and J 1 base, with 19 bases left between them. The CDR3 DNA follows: TGTGCCAGTTTTTCATGGGAGGGCAGGAACACTGAAGCTTTCTTT. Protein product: CASFSWEGRNTEAFF.

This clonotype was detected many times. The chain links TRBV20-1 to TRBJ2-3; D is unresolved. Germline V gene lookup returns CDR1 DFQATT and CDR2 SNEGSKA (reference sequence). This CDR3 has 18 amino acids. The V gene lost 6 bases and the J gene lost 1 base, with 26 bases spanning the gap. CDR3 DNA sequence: TGCAGTGCCAACCCAATTAGTCACTCGTCCTATGGCACAGATACGCAGTATTTT. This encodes CSANPISHSSYGTDTQYF.

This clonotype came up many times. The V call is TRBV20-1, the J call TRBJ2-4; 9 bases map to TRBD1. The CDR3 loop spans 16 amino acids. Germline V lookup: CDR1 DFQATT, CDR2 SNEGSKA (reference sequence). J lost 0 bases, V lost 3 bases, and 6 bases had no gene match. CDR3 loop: CSARPGQGLAKNIQYF. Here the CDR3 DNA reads TGCAGTGCTAGGCCGGGACAGGGCCTAGCCAAAAACATTCAGTACTTC.